Given below is one TCR beta chain in context. Its target is not known. Germline loops: CDR1 MGHDK, CDR2 SYGVNS. V gave up 1 base and J gave up 3 bases, with 9 bases separating them. The CDR3 spans 14 residues. The sample belongs to a study of cytomegalovirus exposure and HLA in healthy donors. Regarding the study as a whole: In vitro confirmation showed three CMV-associated chains to be CMV antigen specific. TCR beta sequences reportedly predicted most subjects' HLA-A and HLA-B alleles accurately. A later analysis found TCR association rates differed by HLA locus, highest for DRB1 and lowest for HLA-C. Fewer N-insertions (relative to the approximately 700-donor mean) were reportedly seen in an Asian-associated ancestry cluster in a later analysis.

Use of 60 Vbeta and 13 Jbeta primers characterized the PCR. Measured with immunoSEQ multiplex PCR; TCRdb has only the in-frame clones, and not every one. The sample includes roughly 52,000 clones, around 82% of them seen just once. V and J are TRBV25-1 and TRBJ1-2; D is possibly TRBD1 (5 bases). The source of this sequence is a female donor in good health and CMV-seronegative. Sequencing was carried out using PBMCs. This chain's CDR3 is CASSESSRDYGYTF. In DNA, the CDR3 is TGTGCCAGCAGTGAATCTTCCAGGGACTATGGCTACACCTTC.